This TCR beta chain was recovered during a study of OX40 agonist ivuxolimab in advanced cancers. Study context: About 40% of patients had received prior checkpoint inhibitor therapy. Study findings and constraints: The study did not work out the antigen specificity of the expanded peripheral T cells. Among the lowest levels of clonal expansion were found in partial responders at 0.1-3.0 mg/kg.

Comment on this clone: Its cognate antigen is unknown.

Sequenced by immunoSEQ multiplex PCR; TCRdb stores in-frame clones only, minus some. The sample includes around 79,000 clones, 65% to 90% seen only once; the top ten take about 0.6%. Germline values: CDR1 SEHNR, CDR2 FQNEAQ (reference sequence). This CDR3 has 13 residues. The V end was cut by 1 base, the J end by 5 bases, with 9 bases between. This receptor was identified in an adult with an advanced solid tumor such as melanoma, head and neck, liver or kidney cancer. This chain links TRBV7-9 with TRBJ2-7; D remains ambiguous. The sequences come from CD4+ or CD8+ T cells sorted from blood, collected in a trial of the OX40 agonist ivuxolimab. The CDR3 is CASSLGTRHEQYF. CDR3 nucleotide sequence: TGTGCCAGCAGCTTAGGGACCCGCCACGAGCAGTACTTC.